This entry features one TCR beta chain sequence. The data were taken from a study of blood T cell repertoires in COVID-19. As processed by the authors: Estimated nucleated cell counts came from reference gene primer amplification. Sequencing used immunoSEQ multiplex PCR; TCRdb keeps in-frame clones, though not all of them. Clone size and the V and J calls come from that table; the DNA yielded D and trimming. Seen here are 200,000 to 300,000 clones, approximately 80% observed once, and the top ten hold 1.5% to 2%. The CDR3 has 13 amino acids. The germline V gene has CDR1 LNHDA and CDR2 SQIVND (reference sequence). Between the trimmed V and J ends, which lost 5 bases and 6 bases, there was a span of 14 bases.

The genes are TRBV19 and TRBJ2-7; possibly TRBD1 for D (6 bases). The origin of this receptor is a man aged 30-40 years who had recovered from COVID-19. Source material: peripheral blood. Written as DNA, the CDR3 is TGTGCCAGTAGTGCTCGATCAGGGGTCGAGCAGTACGTC. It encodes CASSARSGVEQYV.